This TCR beta chain is drawn from a study of technical replicates of blood from four donors. As regards this clone: The sample carries other DNA sequences with the same CDR3.

TCRdb keeps only in-frame clones here, not all; method: immunoSEQ multiplex PCR. Of roughly 70,000 clones in the sample, about nine tenths were seen once. The V gene end was trimmed by 0 bases and the J gene end by 6 bases; junction bases not matched to a gene: 2. Germline loops: CDR1 SGDLS, CDR2 YYNGEE. This CDR3 is 15 amino acids long. Sequencing used PBMCs. V is TRBV9 and J is TRBJ2-3; 12 bases match TRBD2. This TCR came from a human donor in good health. Some clones in this sample may be carry-over from other donors' samples. The CDR3 DNA follows: TGTGCCAGCAGCGTAGGGGGACTAGCGGGCGATACGCAGTATTTT. Translation gives CASSVGGLAGDTQYF.